This T cell receptor (beta chain) was observed in a study of regulatory T cells in long-lasting Graves disease. Overall study findings and caveats: Newly diagnosed Graves' patients exceeded persistent ones in TCR diversity.

Germline V gene data show CDR1 as KGHSH and CDR2 as LQKENI. The CDR3 extends over 15 amino acids. The trim removed 0 bases at V and 4 bases at J, leaving 4 bases unmatched. The sample holds many counts of this clonotype. What it recognizes is unknown. Arm-PCR of CDR3 regions and iRepertoire HTBI primers were the basis on which TCR beta libraries were built. TCRdb passed the multiplex PCR reads through MiXCR, listing each CDR3 protein once. The sample consists of roughly 420,000 distinct CDR3 sequences, roughly 15% of them appearing once. The sample's time point: newly diagnosed GD, antithyroid drugs for less than 3 months. Following extraction of RNA from PBMCs, that RNA was used to make the TCR library. These data also formed part of another study, on T cells in Graves' hyperthyroidism and ophthalmopathy. This second study notes: From stable hyperthyroidism, ophthalmopathy was set apart by a 13 V-J model. Ophthalmopathy, as predicted by the model, came a median about six months after the prediction.

The sample here was peripheral blood mononuclear cells (PBMCs), taken at new diagnosis, from a patient treated with antithyroid drugs. This chain connects TRBV18 to TRBJ2-7; 9 bases fit TRBD2. The clonotype comes from a woman in her twenties or thirties with Graves disease. The CDR3 DNA is TGTGCCAGCTCACCACCTAGCGGGAGAGGATACGAGCAGTACTTC. Translation gives CASSPPSGRGYEQYF.